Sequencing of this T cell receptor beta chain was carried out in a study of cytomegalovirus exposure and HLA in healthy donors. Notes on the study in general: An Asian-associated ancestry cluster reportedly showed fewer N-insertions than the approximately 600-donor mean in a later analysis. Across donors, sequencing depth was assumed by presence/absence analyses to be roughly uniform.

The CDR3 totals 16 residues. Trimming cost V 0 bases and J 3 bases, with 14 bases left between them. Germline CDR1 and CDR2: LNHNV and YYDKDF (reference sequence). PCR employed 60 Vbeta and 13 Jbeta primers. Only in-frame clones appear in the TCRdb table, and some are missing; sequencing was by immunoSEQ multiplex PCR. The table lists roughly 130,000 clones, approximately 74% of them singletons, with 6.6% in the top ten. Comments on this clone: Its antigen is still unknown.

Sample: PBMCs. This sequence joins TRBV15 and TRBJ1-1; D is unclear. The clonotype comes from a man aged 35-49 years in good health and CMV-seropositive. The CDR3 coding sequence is TGTGCCACCAGCAGAGAAGGAGGTTCCGGGGACACTGAAGCTTTCTTT. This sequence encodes CATSREGGSGDTEAFF.